This TCR beta chain is drawn from a study of blood T cell repertoires in COVID-19. This clone was detected a few times. Sequenced by immunoSEQ multiplex PCR; TCRdb stores in-frame clones only, minus some. The data hold over 200,000 clones, with over 65% observed a single time. Germline V gene lookup returns CDR1 MNHEY and CDR2 SVGAGI. This CDR3 is built from 14 residues. Trimming removed 10 bases at V and 5 bases at J, with 20 bases between. The source is a woman between 65 and 79 years old with active or convalescent COVID-19. The sequencing sample was made of peripheral blood. The chain uses TRBV6-5 and TRBJ1-2; possible D gene TRBD1, 5 bases. CDR3 sequence reads: CATTRRGYLYGYTF. In DNA form, the CDR3 reads TGTGCCACCACCCGAAGGGGCTATCTTTATGGCTACACCTTC.